Listed here is a single TCR beta chain. RNA served as the template for amplifying TCR beta CDR3 regions. An opening RT-PCR round employed HTBI primers and preceded a second-round multiplex PCR. A single record per CDR3 protein comes from TCRdb applying MiXCR to the multiplex PCR reads. The sample records about 590,000 distinct CDR3 sequences, just under 40% being singletons. This specimen belongs to a study of Graves' ophthalmopathy and Graves' hyperthyroidism. Trimming cost V 6 bases and J 6 bases; bases outside gene matches: 9. The CDR3 is 16 amino acids. Germline values: CDR1 SNHLY, CDR2 FYNNEI. Sequencing input: peripheral blood or thyroid tissue (not recorded which). The V gene is TRBV2, the J gene TRBJ1-6; TRBD1 matches at 9 bases. The clonotype originates from an adult man with Graves' hyperthyroidism. Here the CDR3 reads CASRPGQGAGNSPLHF. CDR3 sequence (DNA): TGTGCCAGCAGGCCGGGACAGGGAGCGGGTAATTCACCCCTCCACTTT. The variable domain in full, with the rest retrieved from reference TRBV2 and TRBJ1-6, is EPEVTQTPSHQVTQMGQEVILRCVPISNHLYFYWYRQILGQKVEFLVSFYNNEISEKSEIFDDQFSVERPDGSNFTLKIRSTKLEDSAMYFCASRPGQGAGNSPLHFGNGTRLTVT.